This is a list of T cell receptor beta chains from one sample in a study of cytomegalovirus exposure and HLA in healthy donors. Sequencing used immunoSEQ multiplex PCR; TCRdb keeps in-frame clones, though not all of them. The sample shows about 110,000 clones, roughly 86% of them seen only once. The sample was PBMCs. These receptors all come from a woman between 18 and 30 years old in good health and CMV-seronegative. Each CDR3 is given with its conserved first and last residue. Fields, in order: V gene, clone size, J gene, D gene, CDR3 protein, CDR3 DNA. A D gene is named only where the DNA matches it firmly. Not every row has a clone size; where given, it reads once, few, many or a size class.

>TRBV5-1|.|TRBJ2-3|TRBD1
CASHNSEGAGTDTQYF
TGCGCCAGCCATAATTCCGAGGGGGCCGGCACAGATACGCAGTATTTT
>TRBV28|.|TRBJ1-3|TRBD1
CASRTSRDRTGNTIYF
TGTGCCAGCAGAACAAGTCGGGACAGGACTGGAAACACCATATATTTT
>TRBV9|.|TRBJ1-6|TRBD1
CASSPGDRTNSPLHF
TGTGCCAGCAGCCCCGGGGACAGAACTAATTCACCCCTCCACTTT
>TRBV6-1|.|TRBJ2-1|.
CASSDRGENEQFF
TGTGCCAGCAGTGACAGGGGGGAGAATGAGCAGTTCTTC
>TRBV25-1|.|TRBJ2-3|TRBD1
CASRGDRSSTDTQYF
TGTGCCAGCAGGGGGGACAGATCTAGCACAGATACGCAGTATTTT
>TRBV18|few|TRBJ1-5|.
CASSPPGPLGEPQHF
TGTGCCAGCTCACCACCCGGACCATTAGGGGAGCCCCAGCATTTT
>TRBV25-1|.|TRBJ1-1|TRBD1
CASSETGPPVGAFF
TGTGCCAGCTCAGAGACAGGGCCCCCCGTCGGAGCTTTCTTT
>TRBV11-1|.|TRBJ2-2|.
CASSLVRDTGELFF
TGTGCCAGCAGCTTAGTGAGGGACACCGGGGAGCTGTTTTTT
>TRBV15|.|TRBJ1-1|.
CATSRDRPEGTEAFF
TGTGCCACCAGCAGAGATCGACCCGAGGGCACTGAAGCTTTCTTT
>TRBV18|.|TRBJ1-1|.
CASSTWGHLNTEAFF
TGTGCCAGCTCCACGTGGGGGCACCTGAACACTGAAGCTTTCTTT
>TRBV5-4|.|TRBJ1-1|.
CASSVPGVGKDTEAFF
TGTGCCAGCAGCGTGCCAGGGGTGGGGAAGGACACTGAAGCTTTCTTT
>TRBV6-5|.|TRBJ2-7|TRBD1
CASTGTAYEQYF
TGTGCCAGCACCGGGACAGCTTACGAGCAGTACTTC
>TRBV30|.|TRBJ1-6|.
CAWDTLGPLHF
TGTGCCTGGGACACTCTTGGACCCCTCCACTTT
>TRBV4-1|.|TRBJ1-3|.
CASSQVGRGWNTIYF
TGCGCCAGCAGCCAAGTCGGCAGGGGTTGGAACACCATATATTTT
>TRBV6-6|once|TRBJ2-1|.
CASSSTGPAYNEQFF
TGTGCCAGCAGCTCTACAGGGCCGGCCTACAATGAGCAGTTCTTC
>TRBV27|.|TRBJ1-5|TRBD1
CASSRTGASNQPQHF
TGTGCCAGCAGCCGAACAGGGGCGAGCAATCAGCCCCAGCATTTT
>TRBV27|.|TRBJ2-7|.
CASKFRGPSYEQYF
TGTGCCAGCAAATTCAGGGGACCCTCCTACGAGCAGTACTTC
>TRBV6-5|.|TRBJ1-2|.
CASSSPNFGYTF
TGTGCCAGCAGTTCACCGAACTTTGGCTACACCTTC
>TRBV19|.|TRBJ2-7|.
CASSILGAESSYEQYF
TGTGCCAGTAGTATATTAGGGGCGGAAAGCTCCTACGAGCAGTACTTC
>TRBV29-1|.|TRBJ2-1|.
CSVDRDNEQFF
TGCAGCGTTGACCGAGACAATGAGCAGTTCTTC
>TRBV7-9|.|TRBJ1-3|.
CASSSALRGGNTIYF
TGTGCCAGCAGCTCCGCCTTGCGGGGCGGAAACACCATATATTTT
>TRBV18|.|TRBJ2-7|.
CASSPAGQNYTYEQYF
TGTGCCAGCTCACCGGCAGGACAGAACTATACCTACGAGCAGTACTTC
>TRBV18|once|TRBJ2-7|TRBD1
CASSSWDREEQYF
TGTGCCAGCTCATCTTGGGACAGGGAGGAGCAGTACTTC
>TRBV6-5|.|TRBJ2-7|TRBD2
CASSYALAATYEQYF
TGTGCCAGCAGTTACGCTCTAGCGGCTACTTACGAGCAGTACTTC
>TRBV28|.|TRBJ1-2|.
CASSLIQYGYTF
TGTGCCAGCAGTTTAATCCAGTATGGCTACACCTTC
>TRBV21-1|.|TRBJ2-5|.
CATSKQTQYF
TGTGCCACCTCCAAGCAGACCCAGTACTTC
>TRBV5-1|.|TRBJ1-6|.
CASSLQGAQNSPLHF
TGCGCCAGCAGCTTGCAGGGTGCTCAAAATTCACCCCTCCACTTT
>TRBV29-1|.|TRBJ1-5|TRBD1
CSAKGQRDQPQHF
TGCAGCGCCAAGGGACAGCGGGATCAGCCCCAGCATTTT
>TRBV27|.|TRBJ2-1|.
CASSWSSVNEQFF
TGTGCCAGCAGTTGGTCTAGCGTCAATGAGCAGTTCTTC
>TRBV7-9|.|TRBJ1-2|TRBD1
CASSLLTGEDGYTF
TGTGCCAGCAGCTTACTGACAGGGGAAGATGGCTACACCTTC
>TRBV28|.|TRBJ1-6|.
CASSGRGVGPSPLHF
TGTGCCAGCAGCGGACGGGGGGTTGGTCCTTCACCCCTCCACTTT
>TRBV11-2|.|TRBJ2-3|TRBD2
CASSIKSGGGVDTQYF
TGTGCCAGCAGCATAAAGAGCGGGGGGGGAGTAGATACGCAGTATTTT
>TRBV10-2|.|TRBJ2-7|TRBD1
CASGTVQDRTGYEQYF
TGCGCCAGTGGAACGGTACAAGATCGGACAGGGTACGAGCAGTACTTC
>TRBV28|.|TRBJ2-3|.
CASSPDRRRDTQYF
TGTGCCAGCAGTCCGGACCGCCGGAGGGATACGCAGTATTTT
>TRBV4-2|.|TRBJ2-3|.
CASSQRQVARTDTQYF
TGTGCCAGCAGCCAAAGACAAGTTGCCCGCACAGATACGCAGTATTTT
>TRBV21-1|few|TRBJ2-7|.
CASSRPFSGQGALLYEQYF
TGTGCCAGCAGCAGGCCCTTTTCGGGACAGGGGGCGCTTCTCTACGAGCAGTACTTC
>TRBV10-3|once|TRBJ2-5|.
CAIREASSPETQYF
TGTGCCATCAGGGAGGCCTCTAGCCCAGAGACCCAGTACTTC
>TRBV2|.|TRBJ1-5|.
CASSSQGPQPQHF
TGTGCCAGCAGCAGCCAGGGGCCTCAGCCCCAGCATTTT
>TRBV20-1|.|TRBJ2-7|.
CSATRANEQYF
TGCAGTGCTACCAGGGCCAACGAGCAGTACTTC
>TRBV30|once|TRBJ2-2|.
CAWTSDFTGELFF
TGTGCCTGGACCTCTGACTTCACCGGGGAGCTGTTTTTT
>TRBV11-2|once|TRBJ1-2|TRBD1
CASGDSSNYGYTF
TGTGCCAGCGGGGACAGTTCCAACTATGGCTACACCTTC
>TRBV9|.|TRBJ1-2|.
CASSVGARGYTF
TGTGCCAGCAGCGTAGGGGCTCGCGGCTACACCTTC
>TRBV30|.|TRBJ2-1|TRBD2
CAWSATGLAGGRQFF
TGTGCCTGGAGTGCCACGGGACTAGCGGGGGGTAGGCAGTTCTTC
>TRBV2|.|TRBJ2-1|.
CASRKDGSGPISYNEQFF
TGTGCCAGCAGGAAGGACGGTAGCGGCCCAATCTCCTACAATGAGCAGTTCTTC